Below, 16 T cell receptor beta chains from the same sample are listed, as sequenced in a study of cytotoxic CD8 clonotypes in ibrutinib-treated CLL. TCRdb keeps only in-frame clones here, not all; method: immunoSEQ multiplex PCR. In the table there are some 170,000 clones, about 88% of which are singletons. The sample here was PBMCs, taken at disease progression, from a patient treated with ibrutinib. The origin of the receptors is a human donor with chronic lymphocytic leukemia.

J is TRBJ2-5 and V is TRBV6-1; weak D call: TRBD1 (6 bases). CDR1 is MNHNS, CDR2 SASEGT, per germline. This CDR3 contains 15 residues. The V end lost 7 bases, the J end lost 5 bases, and 20 bases lay between the germline ends. CDR3 nucleotides: TGTGCCAGCACCTTCCAAGGCCTCCAGGGGGAGACCCAGTACTTC. Translation gives CASTFQGLQGETQYF.

DNA of the CDR3: TGTGCCACCAGCTCCCCACTTGCAGATACGCAGTATTTT. It specifies CATSSPLADTQYF. The chain joins TRBV15 to TRBJ2-3; D is unclear. The CDR3 runs 13 residues. Germline V gives CDR1 LNHNV, CDR2 YYDKDF (reference sequence). Trimming removed 5 bases at V and 4 bases at J, with 10 bases between. Filled out from reference TRBV15 and TRBJ2-3, the complete variable domain reads DAMVIQNPRYQVTQFGKPVTLSCSQTLNHNVMYWYQQKSSQAPKLLFHYYDKDFNNEADTPDNFQSRRPNTSFCFLDIRSPGLGDTAMYLCATSSPLADTQYFGPGTRLTVL.

The V call is TRBV28, the J call TRBJ2-7; TRBD1 aligns across 7 bases. CDR3 length: 17 amino acids. Germline V gene data show CDR1 as MDHEN and CDR2 as SYDVKM. Trimming removed 3 bases from V and 1 base from J; junction bases left unmatched: 12. The CDR3 here is CASSFSNRGLRSYEQYF. The CDR3 DNA reads as TGTGCCAGCAGTTTTTCCAACAGGGGTTTGAGGTCCTACGAGCAGTACTTC.

The V and J genes are TRBV6-1 and TRBJ2-7; D may be TRBD1 (6 bases). This CDR3 comprises 14 residues. CDR1 is MNHNS and CDR2 is SASEGT in the germline V gene. Trimming left V 11 bases short and J 6 bases short, with 23 bases between. CDR3 nucleotide sequence: TGTGCCGCTACAGACTGGGGGCCCCAGTTCGAGCAGTACTTC. This codes for CAATDWGPQFEQYF.

The rearrangement links TRBV6-5 to TRBJ2-7, with D perhaps matching TRBD1 (6 bases). Per germline, CDR1 MNHEY and CDR2 SVGAGI. V gave up 8 bases and J gave up 1 base, with 15 bases separating them. The CDR3 has 14 amino acids. The CDR3 bases are TGTGCCAGCGGAGAAGGGGGTTCTTCCTACGAGCAGTACTTC. This gives the protein CASGEGGSSYEQYF.

This chain joins TRBV2 and TRBJ2-5, with D perhaps being TRBD1 or TRBD2 (5 bases each). Germline-derived CDR1 and CDR2 are SNHLY and FYNNEI. V lost 0 bases and J 3 bases, leaving 17 bases between the germline ends. This CDR3 contains 17 residues. The chain's CDR3 is CASSEAGPLMTKETQYF. In DNA, the CDR3 is TGTGCCAGCAGTGAAGCGGGGCCGCTCATGACTAAAGAGACCCAGTACTTC.

V is TRBV29-1 and J is TRBJ2-3; D perhaps matches TRBD1 (5 bases). The CDR3 totals 15 residues. Germline values: CDR1 SQVTM, CDR2 ANQGSEA. V lost 4 bases and J lost 4, with 18 bases in between. CDR3 protein: CSVAVWAGFPDTQYF. The CDR3 DNA follows: TGCAGCGTTGCGGTCTGGGCAGGGTTTCCAGATACGCAGTATTTT.

The rearrangement links TRBV2 to TRBJ1-2, with unresolved D. This CDR3 is built from 14 residues. The ends were cut back, 1 base at V and 4 bases at J, with 10 bases in the middle. Germline-derived CDR1 and CDR2 are SNHLY and FYNNEI. CDR3: CASSEVVEAYGYTF. The DNA for the CDR3 is TGTGCCAGCAGTGAAGTGGTAGAGGCCTATGGCTACACCTTC.

CDR3 region: CASSQAVALRNTEAFF. The CDR3 nucleotides are TGTGCCAGCAGCCAAGCGGTAGCTTTACGGAACACTGAAGCTTTCTTT. This chain uses TRBV14 with TRBJ1-1; D uncertain. Germline V CDR1 and CDR2: SGHDN, FVKESK. This CDR3 contains 16 residues. Trimming cost V 1 base and J 1 base, with 13 bases left between them.

The CDR3: CARSLFGLFKAPGQSINEQYF. CDR3 DNA: TGTGCCAGAAGCTTGTTCGGCCTGTTTAAGGCCCCGGGACAGAGTATCAACGAGCAGTACTTC. The chain employs TRBV5-3 and TRBJ2-7; 7 bases map to TRBD1. TRBV5-3 is identified as an open reading frame with a role that is uncertain. The CDR3 extends over 21 amino acids. J was trimmed by 5 bases and V by 1 base; bases with no gene match: 27.

J is TRBJ2-1 and V is TRBV9, with 12 positions matching TRBD2. CDR1 and CDR2 from the germline V gene are SGDLS and YYNGEE. The CDR3 has 16 amino acids. V lost 1 base, J lost 2 bases, and 1 base stayed unmatched. Here the CDR3 reads CASSVTSGGTYNEQFF. DNA for the CDR3: TGTGCCAGCAGCGTAACTAGCGGGGGGACCTACAATGAGCAGTTCTTC.

The V call is TRBV18, the J call TRBJ2-1, with D perhaps TRBD1 (6 bases). Trimming left V 4 bases short and J 7 bases short, with 8 bases between. Germline assignment: CDR1 KGHSH and CDR2 LQKENI. The CDR3 is 12 residues long. The CDR3 reads CASSRQANEQFF. The CDR3 coding sequence is TGTGCCAGCTCACGACAGGCTAATGAGCAGTTCTTC.

J is TRBJ1-2 and V is TRBV30; D not resolved. There are 13 residues in the CDR3. In germline, CDR1 is GTSNPN, CDR2 SVGIG (reference sequence). Trimming stripped 3 bases from V and 7 bases from J, with 15 bases between. The CDR3 DNA reads as TGTGCCTGGAGACTCGACACAGTGGGTGGCTACACCTTC. Residues: CAWRLDTVGGYTF.

The CDR3 DNA sequence: TGTGCCAGCAGCCCCCACAGCACTGAAGCTTTCTTT. Its protein product is CASSPHSTEAFF. The V and J genes are TRBV11-1 and TRBJ1-1; no clear D gene. The V end was cut by 5 bases, the J end by 4 bases, with 8 bases between. Germline values: CDR1 SGHAT, CDR2 FQDESV (reference sequence). This CDR3 is 12 amino acids long.

The DNA for the CDR3 is TGTGCCAGCAGCCCGGCCCGAGCGGGAGGGCCCCACGAGCAGTACTTC. It yields the protein CASSPARAGGPHEQYF. This chain links TRBV5-4 with TRBJ2-7, with 10 bases lining up with TRBD2. The germline CDR1 and CDR2 sequences are SGHNT and YYREEE (reference sequence). CDR3 length: 16 amino acids. Losses at the gene ends were 4 bases for V and 5 bases for J; bases not matched to a gene: 12.

The chain couples TRBV7-6 to TRBJ1-5, with no clear D. This CDR3 is 12 amino acids long. Trimming removed 5 bases at V and 4 bases at J, with 6 bases between. CDR1 and CDR2 (germline): SGHVS, FNYEAQ. In DNA, the CDR3 is TGTGCCAGCAGCATGTATAATCAGCCCCAGCATTTT. Amino acid sequence: CASSMYNQPQHF.